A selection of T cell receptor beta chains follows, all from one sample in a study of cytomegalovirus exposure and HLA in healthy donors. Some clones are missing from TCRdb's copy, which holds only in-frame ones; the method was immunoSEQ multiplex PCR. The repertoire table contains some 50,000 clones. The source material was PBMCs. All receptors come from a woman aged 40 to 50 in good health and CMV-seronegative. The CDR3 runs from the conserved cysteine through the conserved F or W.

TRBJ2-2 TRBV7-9 CASSLLAGRNTGELFF
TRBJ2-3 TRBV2 CASSEGTSGTDTQYF
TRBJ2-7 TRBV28 CASSSPWTGYSEQYF
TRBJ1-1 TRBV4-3 CASSLQFNTEAFF
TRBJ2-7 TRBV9 CASSATGGGGEQYF
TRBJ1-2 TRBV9 CASSAQYRGINGYTF
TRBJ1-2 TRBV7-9 CASILPGTPNNYGYTF
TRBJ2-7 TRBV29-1 CSVRGLSYEQYF
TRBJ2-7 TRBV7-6 CASSLIAGVYEQYF
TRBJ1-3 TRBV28 CASSVPQGSPGNTIYF
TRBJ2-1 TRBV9 CASSVGGGRGDEQFF
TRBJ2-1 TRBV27 CASSFGTGFHNEQFF
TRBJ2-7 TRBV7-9 CASSHQEIYEQYF
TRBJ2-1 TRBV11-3 CASSLSYNEQFF
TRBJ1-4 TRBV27 CASSYRGEKLFF
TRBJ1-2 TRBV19 CASSPRVVGYGYTF
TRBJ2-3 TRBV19 CASSMLADTQYF
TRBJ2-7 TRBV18 CASSPRIGTVNEQYF
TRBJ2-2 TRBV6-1 CASSEEAGGELFF
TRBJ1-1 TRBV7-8 CASSSRDRGLEGEAFF
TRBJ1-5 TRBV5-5 CATTEGADNQPQHF
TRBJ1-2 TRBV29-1 CSVADRRRNYGYTF
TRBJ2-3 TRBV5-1 CASSRLGQAPIPSTDTQYF
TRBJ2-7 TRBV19 CASSIDAGQGAHEQYF
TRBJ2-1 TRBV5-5 CASSLVRGGNEQFF
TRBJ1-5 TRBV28 CASSFGVRGYQPQHF
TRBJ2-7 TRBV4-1 CASSQVHVASGSSYEQYF
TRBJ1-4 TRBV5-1 CASSFGTGVEKLFF
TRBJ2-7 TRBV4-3 CASSQDVLAESYEQYF